Following are 7 T cell receptor beta chains from one sample sequenced in a study of T cell responses to AZD1222 COVID-19 vaccine. The table came from immunoSEQ multiplex PCR; TCRdb's copy has only in-frame clones and leaves some out. The sample comprises around 180,000 clones, around 93% of which are singletons, and about 9% rests with the top ten. The sequenced sample was peripheral blood, obtained on day 0 of AZD1222 vaccination. The receptor source for this set is an adult in good health.

The V gene is TRBV3-1 (or the pseudogene TRBV3-2), the J gene TRBJ2-5; 15 nucleotides match TRBD2. The V gene's germline CDR1 is LGHDT and CDR2 YNNKEL (reference sequence). The CDR3 spans 18 residues. Trimming removed 0 bases from V and 1 base from J; junction bases left unmatched: 3. CDR3 amino acids: CASSQEGTSGRSQETQYF. CDR3 DNA: TGTGCCAGCAGCCAAGAGGGGACTAGCGGGAGGTCCCAAGAGACCCAGTACTTC.

The CDR3 reads CASSLGLTAGTETQYF. The CDR3 region has the DNA TGTGCCAGCAGCTTAGGGTTGACGGCAGGGACTGAGACCCAGTACTTC. V gene TRBV7-2 combines with J gene TRBJ2-5; a weak D match, TRBD2 (6 bases). Germline CDR1 is SGHTA and CDR2 is FQGNSA. The CDR3 extends over 16 amino acids. Between the trimmed V and J ends, which lost 1 base and 5 bases, there was a span of 17 bases.

V usage is TRBV9 and J usage is TRBJ1-2, with 7 bases matching TRBD1. Germline V lookup: CDR1 SGDLS, CDR2 YYNGEE. CDR3 length equals 15 residues. V lost 0 bases, J lost 0 bases, and 2 bases stayed unmatched. CDR3 sequence: CASSVAGTANYGYTF. DNA for the CDR3: TGTGCCAGCAGCGTAGCAGGGACAGCTAACTATGGCTACACCTTC.

The chain uses TRBV29-1 and TRBJ2-5; D uncertain. The germline gives CDR1 SQVTM, CDR2 ANQGSEA. The CDR3 is made up of 11 amino acids. Trimming removed 6 bases at V and 2 bases at J, with 7 bases between. The CDR3, as DNA: TGCAGCGTCTGGATACAAGAGACCCAGTACTTC. This gives the protein CSVWIQETQYF.

V gene TRBV30 combines with J gene TRBJ1-3, with TRBD1 matching over 9 bases. The V gene's germline CDR1 is GTSNPN and CDR2 SVGIG (reference sequence). This CDR3 contains 15 residues. The V gene end was trimmed by 1 base and the J gene end by 4 bases; junction bases not matched to a gene: 5. The chain's CDR3 is CAWSDRGRGGNTIYF. The CDR3 DNA reads as TGTGCCTGGAGTGACAGGGGGCGCGGAGGAAACACCATATATTTT.

V and J are TRBV11-2 and TRBJ2-1; no firm D call. V was cut by 1 base and J by 4 bases, with 5 bases left in between. The CDR3 is 13 residues long. Germline CDR1 is SGHAT and CDR2 is FQNNGV. CDR3 protein: CASSLGLYNEQFF. In DNA, the CDR3 is TGTGCCAGCAGCTTAGGCCTGTACAATGAGCAGTTCTTC.

This clone was counted once. The chain joins TRBV27 to TRBJ1-1; TRBD1 agrees at 9 bases. In germline, CDR1 is MNHEY, CDR2 SMNVEV (reference sequence). Trimming removed 5 bases from V and 5 bases from J; junction bases left unmatched: 15. This CDR3 has 17 residues. CDR3 protein: CASSTTGQGGFLTEAFF. DNA for the CDR3: TGTGCCAGCAGTACAACGGGACAGGGAGGTTTTTTGACTGAAGCTTTCTTT.